This T cell receptor (beta chain) was recovered during a study of CD8 T cells in ankylosing spondylitis. General study points: Typical of ankylosing spondylitis blood, it appeared, was a TCR beta motif of seven to nine highly homologous variants.

TCRdb re-called the 5' RACE reads with MiXCR, one entry per CDR3 protein. Seen here are 200,000 to 250,000 distinct CDR3 sequences, about 17% observed once, and the top ten hold about 39%. With regard to this clonotype: Its antigen is still unknown.

The sequence was collected from a male donor with ankylosing spondylitis. The sequenced sample consisted of blood, either unsorted or a sorted T cell fraction (not recorded which).

DNA of the CDR3: TGCGCCAGCAGCCAAGATATAGCAGGGGGCCTTTCGGCGGAAAAACTGTTTTTT. Translation gives CASSQDIAGGLSAEKLFF. The V and J genes are TRBV4-1 and TRBJ1-4; 8 nucleotides align to TRBD1. Germline V gene lookup returns CDR1 MGHRA and CDR2 YSYEKL. The junction had 14 bases not matched to a gene; V was cut back by 0 bases and J by 8 bases. This CDR3 is built from 18 residues.